Each of the 10 T cell receptor beta chains below was sequenced from the same sample in a study of blood T cell repertoires in COVID-19. Measured with immunoSEQ multiplex PCR; TCRdb has only the in-frame clones, and not every one. The top ten hold 0.95% to 1.3% of the sample, which has some 300,000 clones, 90% seen once. Sequenced sample: peripheral blood. These receptor sequences come from a woman in her forties with COVID-19, enrolled during active disease.

This chain joins TRBV2 and TRBJ2-7; 8 nucleotides line up with TRBD1. Germline CDR1 is SNHLY and CDR2 is FYNNEI. The CDR3 is made up of 15 amino acids. The ends lost 5 bases at V and 3 bases at J; junction bases unmatched: 9. The CDR3 sequence is CASSPRGTGGYEQYF. Written as DNA, the CDR3 is TGTGCCAGCAGTCCTCGCGGGACAGGTGGCTACGAGCAGTACTTC.

The DNA of the CDR3 is TGTGCCAGCAGCCAACCGGGTGCTAATGAAAAACTGTTTTTT. Translation: CASSQPGANEKLFF. The V call is TRBV6-5, the J call TRBJ1-4; no clear D gene. V was trimmed by 6 bases and J by 3 bases, leaving 11 bases between them. Germline assignment: CDR1 MNHEY and CDR2 SVGAGI. This CDR3 contains 14 residues.

V usage is TRBV14 and J usage is TRBJ1-2; no definite D call. CDR1 and CDR2 (germline): SGHDN, FVKESK. There are 13 residues in the CDR3. Trimming removed 4 bases from V and 6 bases from J, with 12 bases in between. The CDR3 DNA follows: TGTGCCAGCAGCCCAAGATTGGGCCATGGCTACACCTTC. Its translation is CASSPRLGHGYTF.

CDR3 in DNA: TGTGCCAGCAAGTACGGGGAGGCCGGGGAGCTGTTTTTT. Protein sequence: CASKYGEAGELFF. The chain combines TRBV25-1 with TRBJ2-2, with D maybe TRBD2 (6 bases). CDR3 length: 13 amino acids. The V end lost 7 bases, the J end lost 6 bases, and 12 bases lay between the germline ends. CDR1 is MGHDK and CDR2 is SYGVNS in the germline V gene.

The J gene is TRBJ1-3, the V gene TRBV28; D gene unclear. Trimming removed 1 base from V and 0 bases from J, with 13 bases in between. CDR1 MDHEN and CDR2 SYDVKM come from the germline V gene. The CDR3 is 17 residues long. CDR3 sequence: CASSLSLPLSSGNTIYF. In nucleotides, the CDR3 is TGTGCCAGCAGTTTATCCCTCCCGCTGAGCTCTGGAAACACCATATATTTT.

This clone was recorded once. The chain recombines TRBV5-6 with TRBJ2-4, with TRBD1 identical over 9 bases. The CDR3 consists of 12 residues. J lost 7 bases, V lost 5 bases, and 1 base had no gene match. Germline lookup yields CDR1 SGHDT and CDR2 YYEEEE. The CDR3 reads CASRDRGNIQYF. CDR3 nucleotide sequence: TGTGCCAGCAGGGACAGGGGTAACATTCAGTACTTC. The variable domain in full, with the rest retrieved from reference TRBV5-6 and TRBJ2-4, is DAGVTQSPTHLIKTRGQQVTLRCSPKSGHDTVSWYQQALGQGPQFIFQYYEEEERQRGNFPDRFSGHQFPNYSSELNVNALLLGDSALYLCASRDRGNIQYFGAGTRLSVL.

This chain connects TRBV7-9 to TRBJ2-6, with a possible D match to TRBD1 (9 bases). Germline-derived CDR1 and CDR2 are SEHNR and FQNEAQ (reference sequence). Trimming stripped 2 bases from V and 2 bases from J, with 19 bases between. This CDR3 has 19 residues. The CDR3 spells CASSLPRGGQGAGANVLTF. The CDR3 DNA reads TGTGCCAGCAGCTTACCCCGGGGGGGACAGGGTGCTGGGGCCAACGTCCTGACTTTC.

This chain connects TRBV4-3 to TRBJ2-1; a weak D match, TRBD1 (6 bases). The CDR3 sequence is 16 residues long. The germline gives CDR1 LGHNA, CDR2 YSLEER. V was trimmed by 1 base and J by 0 bases, leaving 10 bases between them. CDR3 amino acids: CASSQGQGRSYNEQFF. The CDR3 DNA is TGCGCCAGCAGCCAAGGTCAGGGGCGCTCCTACAATGAGCAGTTCTTC.

V and J are TRBV20-1 and TRBJ1-5; D not resolved. CDR1 and CDR2 (germline): DFQATT, SNEGSKA (reference sequence). This CDR3 region has 13 residues. V was clipped by 3 bases and J by 8 bases, with 14 bases between them. The chain's CDR3 is CSASMTGWEPQHF. CDR3 nucleotide sequence: TGCAGTGCTAGTATGACCGGGTGGGAGCCCCAGCATTTT.

This chain connects TRBV11-3 to TRBJ1-4; tentative D call: TRBD1 (5 bases). V was trimmed by 5 bases and J by 1 base, leaving 11 bases between them. Looked up from germline, CDR1 is SGHNT and CDR2 is YENEEA. The CDR3 has 15 amino acids. Here the CDR3 DNA reads TGTGCCAGCAGCCTTATGGGGGGAACTAATGAAAAACTGTTTTTT. Encoded protein: CASSLMGGTNEKLFF.